This T cell receptor (beta chain) emerged from a study of glioma-infiltrating T cells. General study results and limits: Gliomas, especially low-grade, showed above-expected tissue-blood divergence; non-neoplastic patients showed below.

The iRepertoire nested amplicon-rescue multiplex PCR amplified TCR alpha and beta CDR3s from RNA. MiXCR was run by TCRdb on the multiplex PCR reads, yielding one entry per CDR3 protein. The table includes around 140,000 distinct CDR3 sequences, roughly two fifths detected once. Of note for this clonotype: The antigen is unknown. Germline and junction disagree at one end, which may indicate a read error.

The CDR3 totals 13 residues. Germline V CDR1 and CDR2: MNHNS, SASEGT. The source is a human donor with low-grade glioma or glioblastoma, undergoing nonglioma brain surgery, or in good health (not recorded which). This chain joins TRBV6-1 and TRBJ1-2; D is perhaps TRBD1 (5 bases). What was sequenced was glioma tissue, nonneoplastic brain tissue, or PBMCs (not recorded which). This chain's CDR3 is CAISDGTAYGYTF. CDR3 coding DNA: TGTGCCATCAGTGACGGGACGGCCTATGGCTACACCTTC.